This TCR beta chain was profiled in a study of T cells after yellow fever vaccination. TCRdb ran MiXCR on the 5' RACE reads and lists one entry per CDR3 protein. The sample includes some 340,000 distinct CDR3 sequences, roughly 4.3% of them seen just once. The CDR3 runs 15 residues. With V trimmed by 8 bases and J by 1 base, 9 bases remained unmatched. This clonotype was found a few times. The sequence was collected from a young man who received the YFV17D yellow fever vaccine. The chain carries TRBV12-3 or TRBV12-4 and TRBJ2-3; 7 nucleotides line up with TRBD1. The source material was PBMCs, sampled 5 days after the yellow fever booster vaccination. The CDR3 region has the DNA TGTGCCAGCTGGGTACGAGGGGGCCGCACAGATACGCAGTATTTT. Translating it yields CASWVRGGRTDTQYF.